This T cell receptor (beta chain) was retrieved from a study of blood T cells in healthy people across ages. The CDR3 is 16 amino acids. V dropped 2 bases and J dropped 0 bases, with 12 bases sitting between them. Germline V lookup: CDR1 SGHNT, CDR2 YYREEE (reference sequence). This clonotype occurred a few times. Then a second PCR, running roughly 7 to 11 cycles, was carried out with a sample-barcoded 5' primer and a J-beta primer mix. Each CDR3 protein gets one entry after TCRdb re-called the 5' RACE reads with MiXCR. The data contain fewer than 600,000 distinct CDR3 sequences, 25% to 35% of them singletons. Another study also made use of these data, one on T cells of mothers and their children.

The sequence came from a boy younger than 10 in good health. The chain joins TRBV5-4 to TRBJ2-4, with a possible D match to TRBD1 (5 bases). The sample was blood. The CDR3 protein is CASSFGAETAKNIQYF. CDR3 coding DNA: TGTGCCAGCAGCTTTGGGGCAGAAACAGCCAAAAACATTCAGTACTTC.